The sequence of this T cell receptor (beta chain) was determined in a study of PD-L1 blockade in urothelial cancer. Study-level points and caveats: By 3 weeks, tumor-associated blood clones had expanded more in durable-benefit patients.

Details on this clone: Its target is unknown.

Sample time point: pretreatment peripheral blood. Sequenced by immunoSEQ multiplex PCR; TCRdb stores in-frame clones only, minus some. Of around 57,000 clones in the sample, over 75% were seen once. Trimming shortened V by 5 bases and J by 3 bases, and 20 bases separated the two germline ends. The CDR3 loop spans 16 amino acids. Germline CDR1 reads SGHTA; CDR2 reads FQGNSA. The sequence came from a man in his 70s with urothelial cancer. The starting material was PBMCs, obtained around atezolizumab (anti-PD-L1) treatment. The chain couples TRBV7-2 to TRBJ2-7; TRBD1 might be the D (7 bases). CDR3 coding DNA: TGTGCCAGCAGCCCCCGACGGCAGGGGGGTAACTACGAGCAGTACTTC. This encodes CASSPRRQGGNYEQYF.